This TCR beta chain came from a study of response to subunit inactivated influenza vaccine (dated by TCRdb to 2017 to 2018). Concerning the study at large: Deep quantitative T cell receptor repertoire profiling was used in the study to track responses to a trivalent subunit inactivated influenza vaccine.

What the work shows at the level of the full study, not this receptor alone: The authors suggested that each seasonal influenza vaccination may recruit only a limited number of new T cells.

A few counts support this clonotype. Its antigen is currently not known. Per-base qualities were not stored, and no clone one base away is much larger. Libraries were prepared through RT-PCR. TCRdb records Illumina HiSeq 2500 as the sequencer. The public reads were run again by TCRdb, first through fastp at Q25 and then through MiXCR, and only productive beta chains were kept. For every CDR3 protein sequence, its rows merge into one entry that carries the most common genes and DNA. This sample is represented by about 520,000 distinct CDR3 sequences; approximately 7.3% of them were singletons. Jointly, the top ten make up under 15% of the sample. The CDR3 spans 11 residues, from the cysteine through the phenylalanine. Here the CDR3 DNA is all that survives: 33 bases in frame from base 1. V loses 7 bases, J loses 8 bases, and the germline ends lie 10 bases apart.

Sample: PBMCs from blood, taken less than 30 months after vaccination. This TCR was recovered from a man aged 50 to 69 who received an inactivated influenza vaccine. Donor details come from another sample of the same person, matched by shared clones. The chain uses TRBV12-3 or TRBV12-4 and TRBJ2-3, with the D gene not clear enough to name. In nucleotide form, the sequence is TGTGCCAGCACCGCTTCGGGTACGCAGTATTTT. Protein translation: CASTASGTQYF.